Each of the 3 T cell receptor beta chains below was sequenced from the same sample in a study of blood T cell repertoires in COVID-19. The table came from immunoSEQ multiplex PCR; TCRdb's copy has only in-frame clones and leaves some out. The table shows hundreds of thousands of clones, with 81% occurring only once. The sample consisted of peripheral blood. The receptor set was obtained from a woman of 80 years or more with acute or convalescent COVID-19.

This chain links TRBV9 with TRBJ2-5, with TRBD2 matching over 15 bases. The length of the CDR3 is 17 residues. V lost 3 bases, J lost 5 bases, and 8 bases stayed unmatched. Germline V CDR1 and CDR2: SGDLS, YYNGEE. The CDR3 sequence: CASSAPGLAGGLETQYF. CDR3 DNA sequence: TGTGCCAGCAGCGCCCCAGGACTAGCGGGGGGGCTTGAGACCCAGTACTTC.

This clone occurred a few times. The chain recombines TRBV5-1 with TRBJ1-2; 8 bases agree with TRBD1. The germline V gene encodes CDR1 SGHRS and CDR2 YFSETQ. V was clipped by 4 bases and J by 4 bases; unmatched bases: 6. CDR3 length: 14 amino acids. The CDR3 loop reads CASSLTQGGYGYTF. The CDR3 DNA follows: TGCGCCAGCAGCCTAACACAGGGGGGCTATGGCTACACCTTC. The variable domain in full, with the rest retrieved from reference TRBV5-1 and TRBJ1-2, is KAGVTQTPRYLIKTRGQQVTLSCSPISGHRSVSWYQQTPGQGLQFLFEYFSETQRNKGNFPGRFSGRQFSNSRSEMNVSTLELGDSALYLCASSLTQGGYGYTFGSGTRLTVV.

The V gene is TRBV7-8, the J gene TRBJ1-5; D might be TRBD1 (5 bases). V gave up 0 bases and J gave up 6 bases, with 12 bases separating them. The germline V gene encodes CDR1 SGHVS and CDR2 FQNEAQ. This CDR3 is built from 15 residues. The CDR3 DNA sequence: TGTGCCAGCAGCTTAGCGAAAGGGGTAGGTCAGCCCCAGCATTTT. Translating gives CASSLAKGVGQPQHF.